The 32 T cell receptor beta chains below all came from one sample that was sequenced in a study of cytomegalovirus exposure and HLA in healthy donors. Vbeta (60) and Jbeta (13) primers were used in the PCR. Profiling relied on immunoSEQ multiplex PCR, and the TCRdb table lists in-frame clones only, not all of them. The sample yields approximately 190,000 clones, approximately 84% seen once. Sequencing was done on a sample of PBMCs. The receptors originated from a man aged 50-60 years in good health and CMV-seronegative.

V gene TRBV21-1 combines with J gene TRBJ2-7; TRBD2 reflects the table's D call only, with no check against the DNA. TRBV21-1 is tagged as a pseudogene. The CDR3 consists of 14 residues. DNA of the CDR3: TGTGCCAGCAGAAATCCGGACGGGGCCTACGAGCAGTACTTC. It codes for CASRNPDGAYEQYF.

The chain employs TRBV25-1 and TRBJ2-6; TRBD1 agrees at 8 bases. J was trimmed by 0 bases and V by 4 bases; bases with no gene match: 5. CDR1 MGHDK and CDR2 SYGVNS come from the germline V gene. The CDR3 length is 17 residues. CDR3 amino acids: CASSAGGGSSGANVLTF. DNA of the CDR3: TGTGCCAGCAGTGCAGGGGGCGGAAGCTCTGGGGCCAACGTCCTGACTTTC.

V is TRBV7-2 and J is TRBJ1-3; D remains ambiguous. This CDR3 region has 13 residues. Trimming shortened V by 6 bases and J by 3 bases, and 9 bases separated the two germline ends. Per the germline V gene, CDR1 is SGHTA and CDR2 is FQGNSA. CDR3 residues: CASSWTFGNTIYF. The CDR3 nucleotides are TGTGCCAGCAGTTGGACTTTTGGAAACACCATATATTTT.

Note on this clone: Other DNA variants within this sample encode the same CDR3. The rearrangement uses TRBV5-6 and TRBJ2-5; unclear D gene. CDR1 and CDR2 from the germline V gene are SGHDT and YYEEEE. The CDR3 runs 11 residues. V dropped 1 base and J dropped 4 bases, with 2 bases sitting between them. CDR3 loop: CASSLRETQYF. CDR3 DNA sequence: TGTGCCAGCAGCTTGCGAGAGACCCAGTACTTC.

This clone was seen just once. The CDR3 loop reads CASTHRDRNTGELFF. The CDR3 nucleotides read TGTGCCAGCACTCACCGGGACAGAAACACCGGGGAGCTGTTTTTT. V gene TRBV6-6 combines with J gene TRBJ2-2, with TRBD1 matching 7 bases. J gave up 2 bases and V 7 bases, and 7 bases lay outside the gene matches. The length of the CDR3 is 15 residues. The V gene's germline CDR1 is MNHNY and CDR2 SVGAGI (reference sequence).

This chain links TRBV10-3 with TRBJ2-3; a weak D match, TRBD2 (6 bases). CDR3 length: 12 residues. The V and J ends lost 8 bases and 5 bases respectively, with 11 bases between them. Germline CDR1 and CDR2: ENHRY and SYGVKD. The chain's CDR3 is CAIGGLGDTQYF. The CDR3 coding sequence is TGTGCCATCGGGGGACTCGGAGATACGCAGTATTTT.

The chain is built from TRBV5-5 and TRBJ2-7; possible D gene TRBD2, 6 bases. This CDR3 spans 14 amino acids. CDR1 and CDR2 (germline): SGHKS, YYEKEE (reference sequence). The ends were cut back, 4 bases at V and 3 bases at J, with 14 bases in the middle. Here the CDR3 DNA reads TGTGCCAGCAGCATGGGGGACTGGGGCTACGAGCAGTACTTC. Its translation is CASSMGDWGYEQYF.

The chain recombines TRBV7-9 with TRBJ2-5, with D perhaps TRBD1 (5 bases). The CDR3 is 14 amino acids. V lost 5 bases and J lost 2, with 12 bases in between. Germline CDR1 and CDR2: SEHNR and FQNEAQ (reference sequence). The CDR3 region is CASSPGQGQETQYF. CDR3 in DNA: TGTGCCAGCAGCCCTGGGCAGGGACAAGAGACCCAGTACTTC.

This chain's CDR3 is CASSTNRGRGTEAFF. In DNA form, the CDR3 reads TGTGCCAGCAGCACCAACAGGGGGCGAGGCACTGAAGCTTTCTTT. J is TRBJ1-1 and V is TRBV7-2; 9 nucleotides agree with TRBD1. CDR1 SGHTA and CDR2 FQGNSA come from the germline V gene. The J segment lost 4 bases and the V segment lost 5 bases, leaving 8 bases of the junction unmatched. This CDR3 contains 15 residues.

This chain uses TRBV7-9 with TRBJ1-1; D not certain. The V gene's germline CDR1 is SEHNR and CDR2 FQNEAQ (reference sequence). Between the trimmed V and J ends, which lost 5 bases and 8 bases, there was a span of 15 bases. There are 13 residues in the CDR3. CDR3 nucleotide sequence: TGTGCCAGCAGCGCCGTCGCAACCACAGAAGCTTTCTTT. This sequence encodes CASSAVATTEAFF.

This clone turned up a few times. CDR3 amino acids: CATQGTSAGGELFF. CDR3 DNA: TGTGCCACCCAAGGGACTAGCGCTGGCGGGGAGCTGTTTTTT. The chain uses TRBV15 and TRBJ2-2; 10 bases fit TRBD2. The CDR3 extends over 14 amino acids. The germline V gene has CDR1 LNHNV and CDR2 YYDKDF (reference sequence). The V and J ends lost 8 bases and 7 bases, in that order; junction bases with no gene match: 7.

The rearrangement joins TRBV4-3 to TRBJ2-5; D not certain. The CDR3 extends over 15 amino acids. V was trimmed by 0 bases and J by 0 bases, leaving 8 bases between them. Germline CDR1 reads LGHNA; CDR2 reads YSLEER. As DNA, the CDR3 is TGCGCCAGCAGCCAAGAGTGGTCAGACCAAGAGACCCAGTACTTC. Its translation is CASSQEWSDQETQYF.

This rearrangement joins TRBV27 to TRBJ1-2, with 7 bases that match TRBD1. Germline CDR1 reads MNHEY; CDR2 reads SMNVEV (reference sequence). This CDR3 contains 15 residues. V lost 7 bases to trimming and J lost 1 base; unmatched junction nucleotides: 9. The CDR3 nucleotides are TGTGCCAGCAACAGACAGGGCGTAGGTAACTATGGCTACACCTTC. Protein: CASNRQGVGNYGYTF.

The chain links TRBV5-6 to TRBJ2-5; 8 nucleotides line up with TRBD1. J gave up 2 bases and V 7 bases, and 4 bases lay outside the gene matches. From germline, CDR1 is SGHDT and CDR2 YYEEEE. The CDR3 runs to 13 residues. CDR3 amino acids: CASGGQGQETQYF. Written as DNA, the CDR3 is TGTGCCAGCGGTGGACAGGGACAAGAGACCCAGTACTTC.

The V and J genes are TRBV19 and TRBJ2-5; D perhaps matches TRBD2 (6 bases). Between the trimmed V and J ends, which lost 9 bases and 6 bases, there was a span of 17 bases. The CDR3 sequence is 13 residues long. Germline assignment: CDR1 LNHDA and CDR2 SQIVND (reference sequence). The CDR3 nucleotides are TGTGCCAGCTCCGGGGGATGGGAAAAGACCCAGTACTTC. Protein sequence: CASSGGWEKTQYF.

A remark on this clone: The junction departs from the called germline gene at one end, perhaps through a read error. The V call is TRBV5-1, the J call TRBJ1-3, with D possibly TRBD1 on 5 matching bases. Looked up from germline, CDR1 is SGHRS and CDR2 is YFSETQ. The length of the CDR3 is 14 residues. The CDR3 is CASSPTVAGNTIYF. The CDR3 coding sequence is TGCGCCAGCAGCCCGACAGTTGCTGGGAACACCATATATTTT.

This clone came up a few times. This rearrangement joins TRBV7-2 to TRBJ1-1, with no clear D. Looked up from germline, CDR1 is SGHTA and CDR2 is FQGNSA. V gave up 5 bases and J gave up 3 bases, with 13 bases separating them. This CDR3 is 14 amino acids long. The CDR3: CASSLKMRDTEAFF. In nucleotides, the CDR3 is TGTGCCAGCAGCCTCAAGATGAGGGACACTGAAGCTTTCTTT. The full variable domain, in which reference TRBV7-2 and TRBJ1-1 provide the parts outside the CDR3, is GAGVSQSPSNKVTEKGKDVELRCDPISGHTALYWYRQSLGQGLEFLIYFQGNSAPDKSGLPSDRFSAERTGGSVSTLTIQRTQQEDSAVYLCASSLKMRDTEAFFGQGTRLTVV.

The chain couples TRBV27 to TRBJ2-7; 7 positions match TRBD1. The CDR3 has 15 residues. In germline, CDR1 is MNHEY, CDR2 SMNVEV (reference sequence). V shed 2 bases, J shed 2 bases, and the junction held 6 bases outside the gene matches. CDR3 in DNA: TGTGCCAGCAGTTTAAATTACAGGGGCCCCTACGAGCAGTACTTC. This translates into CASSLNYRGPYEQYF.

The V gene is TRBV2, the J gene TRBJ1-3; D remains unclear. With 7 bases removed from V and 0 bases from J, the gap between germline ends came to 13 bases. CDR3 length: 15 residues. Per the germline V gene, CDR1 is SNHLY and CDR2 is FYNNEI. CDR3 protein: CASKEVPSSGNTIYF. CDR3 bases: TGTGCCAGCAAGGAGGTTCCCTCCTCTGGAAACACCATATATTTT.

The CDR3 spells CASSLASGEGTQYF. The CDR3 DNA reads TGCGCCAGCAGCTTGGCTAGCGGGGAGGGTACGCAGTATTTT. This chain joins TRBV5-1 and TRBJ2-3; 9 positions agree with TRBD2. This CDR3 region has 14 residues. Trimming took 0 bases from V and 8 from J; bases not matched to a gene: 4. Germline lookup yields CDR1 SGHRS and CDR2 YFSETQ.

The chain is built from TRBV18 and TRBJ2-2; unclear D gene. This CDR3 is built from 14 residues. In germline, CDR1 is KGHSH, CDR2 LQKENI. V dropped 5 bases and J dropped 5 bases, with 12 bases sitting between them. CDR3 protein: CASSAPRGTGELFF. The CDR3 region has the DNA TGTGCCAGCTCAGCTCCCCGAGGAACCGGGGAGCTGTTTTTT.

This chain joins TRBV29-1 and TRBJ1-1, with TRBD1 matching over 9 bases. CDR1 and CDR2 from the germline V gene are SQVTM and ANQGSEA. V shed 5 bases and J 8 bases; nucleotides not matched to a gene: 9. The CDR3 sequence is 13 residues long. CDR3 sequence reads: CSVMDRGLVEAFF. The CDR3 bases are TGCAGCGTTATGGACAGGGGCTTGGTGGAAGCTTTCTTT.

The chain is built from TRBV5-1 and TRBJ1-3; 8 nucleotides agree with TRBD1. From germline, CDR1 is SGHRS and CDR2 YFSETQ. This CDR3 spans 14 amino acids. The J segment lost 4 bases and the V segment lost 9 bases, leaving 9 bases of the junction unmatched. The CDR3 nucleotides are TGCGCCACCGATCCAGGGGGCGCAGGAAACACCATATATTTT. Encoded protein: CATDPGGAGNTIYF.

The J gene is TRBJ1-1, the V gene TRBV6-6, with a tentative D call TRBD1 (6 bases). V was shortened by 6 bases and J by 8 bases, with 19 bases between the two germline ends. The V gene's germline CDR1 is MNHNY and CDR2 SVGAGI (reference sequence). The CDR3 length is 14 residues. The CDR3 loop reads CASSPQVSGAEAFF. Here the CDR3 DNA reads TGTGCCAGCAGCCCCCAGGTCTCAGGGGCCGAAGCTTTCTTT.

A word on this clone: The sample contains more than one DNA sequence encoding this CDR3. The chain carries TRBV18 and TRBJ2-1; TRBD2 matches 11 bases. The germline V gene encodes CDR1 KGHSH and CDR2 LQKENI. This CDR3 is 17 amino acids long. Trimming removed 5 bases from V and 6 bases from J; junction bases left unmatched: 12. The CDR3 sequence is CASSILSLAGVINEQFF. CDR3 bases: TGTGCCAGCTCAATTCTCTCACTAGCGGGGGTCATCAATGAGCAGTTCTTC.

V is TRBV5-6 and J is TRBJ1-2; no firm D call. Per the germline V gene, CDR1 is SGHDT and CDR2 is YYEEEE. The CDR3 contains 13 residues. V gave up 4 bases and J gave up 6 bases, with 13 bases separating them. CDR3 sequence reads: CASSERQFDGYTF. The DNA of the CDR3 is TGTGCCAGCAGCGAGAGACAATTCGATGGCTACACCTTC. Full variable domain (rest looked up from reference TRBV5-6 and TRBJ1-2): DAGVTQSPTHLIKTRGQQVTLRCSPKSGHDTVSWYQQALGQGPQFIFQYYEEEERQRGNFPDRFSGHQFPNYSSELNVNALLLGDSALYLCASSERQFDGYTFGSGTRLTVV.

The chain recombines TRBV5-1 with TRBJ2-3, with 11 nucleotides matching TRBD2. CDR1 is SGHRS, CDR2 YFSETQ, per germline. V dropped 2 bases and J dropped 3; count of bases not matched to a gene: 11. This CDR3 contains 18 residues. In DNA form, the CDR3 reads TGCGCCAGCAGCTTAATCTTCTCTAGCGGGGGGTATACAGATACGCAGTATTTT. This encodes CASSLIFSSGGYTDTQYF.

In this sample, this clone turned up a few times. The chain is built from TRBV19 and TRBJ1-5; perhaps TRBD1 as D (6 bases). The V end lost 0 bases, the J end lost 6 bases, and 18 bases lay between the germline ends. CDR3 length equals 17 residues. Germline V gene lookup returns CDR1 LNHDA and CDR2 SQIVND (reference sequence). The DNA of the CDR3 is TGTGCCAGTAGTATAGACCCTCGGACAGCCCCCGGTCAGCCCCAGCATTTT. As protein: CASSIDPRTAPGQPQHF.

J is TRBJ1-1 and V is TRBV5-1, with TRBD1 identical over 9 bases. Trimming removed 4 bases from V and 8 bases from J; junction bases left unmatched: 6. The CDR3 consists of 13 residues. Per germline, CDR1 SGHRS and CDR2 YFSETQ. Here the CDR3 DNA reads TGCGCCAGCAGCAGCACCGGGACAGGGGAAGCTTTCTTT. It translates to CASSSTGTGEAFF. The variable domain in full, with the rest retrieved from reference TRBV5-1 and TRBJ1-1, is KAGVTQTPRYLIKTRGQQVTLSCSPISGHRSVSWYQQTPGQGLQFLFEYFSETQRNKGNFPGRFSGRQFSNSRSEMNVSTLELGDSALYLCASSSTGTGEAFFGQGTRLTVV.

The chain is built from TRBV6-5 and TRBJ1-4, with a weak D call TRBD1 (6 bases). Trimming took 4 bases from V and 4 from J, leaving 10 bases between them. The CDR3 totals 14 residues. The germline gives CDR1 MNHEY, CDR2 SVGAGI. The CDR3 DNA follows: TGTGCCAGCAGTTGGACAGTAGATAATGAAAAACTGTTTTTT. Protein: CASSWTVDNEKLFF.

The rearrangement joins TRBV13 to TRBJ2-7, with D perhaps matching TRBD1 (6 bases). CDR3 length: 15 residues. Germline assignment: CDR1 PRHDT and CDR2 FYEKMQ (reference sequence). The V end lost 4 bases, the J end lost 5 bases, and 18 bases lay between the germline ends. Here the CDR3 reads CASSSQGKWADEQYF. CDR3 coding DNA: TGTGCCAGCAGCTCACAGGGTAAGTGGGCGGACGAGCAGTACTTC.

The table lists this clone with a count of one. The rearrangement links TRBV7-2 to TRBJ2-7; D might be TRBD2 (6 bases). The germline CDR1 and CDR2 sequences are SGHTA and FQGNSA. CDR3 size: 13 residues. V shed 1 base and J shed 6 bases, with 10 bases lying between them. This CDR3 is CASSLVAGREQYF. The CDR3 bases are TGTGCCAGCAGCTTAGTGGCGGGGCGCGAGCAGTACTTC.